Described below is a single T cell receptor beta chain sequence and its context. Its target is unknown. CDR3 size: 13 residues. V was trimmed by 4 bases and J by 8 bases, leaving 14 bases between them. CDR1 and CDR2 (germline): MDHEN, SYDVKM. Running of the assay took place at deep level. Each sorted subset replicate got 200 ng genomic DNA, roughly 30,000 genomes. The repertoire was sequenced with immunoSEQ multiplex PCR; TCRdb's copy has only in-frame clones and lacks some. The sample shows 2,500,000 or so clones, 80% to 95% of them seen only once. This sample stems from a study of shared clonotypes between healthy human individuals. Broader study findings: The study sampled only blood, and tissue repertoires likely differ.

This TCR was sampled from a man aged 18 to 30 in good health. Some clones in this sample may be carry-over from other donors' samples. The rearrangement uses TRBV28 and TRBJ1-1; D is undetermined. The sample taken for sequencing was naive CD4+ T cells from PBMCs. The subset here: CD45RA+ positively selected. The CDR3 reads CASSSPATEEAFF. As DNA, the CDR3 is TGTGCCAGCAGTTCACCTGCGACGGAAGAAGCTTTCTTT.